These 12 T cell receptor beta chains originate from one sample sequenced in a study of OX40 agonist ivuxolimab in advanced cancers. The protocol used for the library was the immunoSEQ multiplex PCR assay. TCRdb carries this immuneACCESS record with in-frame sequences only. Its versions omit some clonotypes, under half of them owing to an unresolved V gene in the studies checked, with the rest unexplained. A total of about 70,000 clones appear in this sample, 90% to 95% of them only once. The ten largest clones add up to about 7.1% of the sample. The sample here was CD4+ or CD8+ T cells sorted from blood, taken in a trial of the OX40 agonist ivuxolimab. The receptor set was obtained from an adult with an advanced solid tumor such as melanoma, head and neck, liver or kidney cancer.

The chain uses TRBV4-1 and TRBJ2-1; TRBD2 aligns across 7 bases. Germline CDR1 MGHRA, CDR2 YSYEKL. V gave up 0 bases and J gave up 5 bases; unmatched junction bases: 4. CDR3 length: 15 amino acids. CDR3 sequence reads: CASSQESLADNEQFF. DNA for the CDR3: TGCGCCAGCAGCCAAGAGTCCCTAGCGGACAATGAGCAGTTCTTC.

CDR3 sequence: CASSLRSVNTEAFF. The CDR3 DNA follows: TGTGCCAGCAGCTTGCGGTCTGTGAACACTGAAGCTTTCTTT. The chain combines TRBV5-4 with TRBJ1-1; D not certain. V dropped 1 base and J dropped 0 bases, with 7 bases sitting between them. The CDR3 covers 14 residues. The germline gives CDR1 SGHNT, CDR2 YYREEE (reference sequence).

The chain uses TRBV9 and TRBJ2-7; the D gene could be TRBD1 or TRBD2 (6 bases each). Germline assignment: CDR1 SGDLS and CDR2 YYNGEE. V gave up 0 bases and J gave up 2 bases, with 12 bases separating them. This CDR3 comprises 15 residues. The CDR3 protein is CASSVAGGHPYEQYF. The CDR3 bases are TGTGCCAGCAGCGTAGCCGGGGGCCATCCCTACGAGCAGTACTTC.

The rearrangement links TRBV9 to TRBJ1-1; TRBD1 matches at 9 bases. Germline assignment: CDR1 SGDLS and CDR2 YYNGEE. With 0 bases clipped from V and 6 bases from J, the junction kept 6 bases outside the gene matches. The CDR3 consists of 15 residues. The CDR3 is CASSVVGTGGSEAFF. CDR3 in DNA: TGTGCCAGCAGCGTAGTGGGTACAGGGGGCTCTGAAGCTTTCTTT. The variable domain in full, with the rest retrieved from reference TRBV9 and TRBJ1-1, is DSGVTQTPKHLITATGQRVTLRCSPRSGDLSVYWYQQSLDQGLQFLIQYYNGEERAKGNILERFSAQQFPDLHSELNLSSLELGDSALYFCASSVVGTGGSEAFFGQGTRLTVV.

The J gene is TRBJ2-5, the V gene TRBV7-2; no clear D gene. CDR3 length: 15 amino acids. The V gene lost 1 base and the J gene lost 4 bases, with 13 bases spanning the gap. Germline CDR1 reads SGHTA; CDR2 reads FQGNSA. CDR3 nucleotide sequence: TGTGCCAGCAGCTTAGAATTTAGGTTGGCAGAGACCCAGTACTTC. Translated: CASSLEFRLAETQYF.

The chain is built from TRBV6-1 and TRBJ1-5, with a tentative D call TRBD1 (5 bases). The germline gives CDR1 MNHNS, CDR2 SASEGT. There are 15 residues in the CDR3. V was shortened by 6 bases and J by 1 base, with 13 bases between the two germline ends. In nucleotides, the CDR3 is TGTGCCAGCAGACCAACAGGCGACAGCAATCAGCCCCAGCATTTT. It translates to CASRPTGDSNQPQHF.

The rearrangement uses TRBV5-1 and TRBJ1-1; D not certain. CDR1 is SGHRS and CDR2 is YFSETQ in the germline V gene. V was trimmed by 1 base and J by 4 bases, leaving 11 bases between them. This CDR3 spans 14 amino acids. CDR3 sequence (DNA): TGCGCCAGCAGCTTGAGTGGTTCGAGCACTGAAGCTTTCTTT. Amino acids: CASSLSGSSTEAFF.

V is TRBV7-9 and J is TRBJ2-7, with a weak D call TRBD2 (5 bases). CDR1 is SEHNR and CDR2 is FQNEAQ in the germline V gene (reference sequence). Trimming stripped 7 bases from V and 1 base from J, with 14 bases between. This CDR3 is built from 14 residues. The CDR3 nucleotides are TGTGCCAGCACCACTACGGGGATTTCCTACGAGCAGTACTTC. Translation gives CASTTTGISYEQYF.

The genes are TRBV7-9 and TRBJ2-1; TRBD2 is a possible D gene (7 bases). Germline CDR1 SEHNR, CDR2 FQNEAQ (reference sequence). V lost 5 bases and J 3 bases, leaving 17 bases between the germline ends. CDR3 length: 16 residues. In DNA form, the CDR3 reads TGTGCCAGCAGCCGTGGGGGGGCGGAGTTCTACAATGAGCAGTTCTTC. Its protein product is CASSRGGAEFYNEQFF.

J is TRBJ1-1 and V is TRBV7-8; D might be TRBD1 (5 bases). V shed 3 bases and J shed 5 bases, with 13 bases lying between them. There are 14 residues in the CDR3. CDR1 is SGHVS and CDR2 is FQNEAQ in the germline V gene. This CDR3 is CASSFGPGRTEAFF. The CDR3 DNA reads as TGTGCCAGCAGCTTTGGGCCAGGGAGGACTGAAGCTTTCTTT.

CDR3 sequence (DNA): TGCGCCAGCAGCCAAGCAGGACGCTATGGCTACACCTTC. Translated, it gives CASSQAGRYGYTF. V gene TRBV4-1 combines with J gene TRBJ1-2; the D is unclear. The germline gives CDR1 MGHRA, CDR2 YSYEKL. The ends were cut back, 1 base at V and 4 bases at J, with 7 bases in the middle. The CDR3 sequence is 13 residues long.

The chain carries TRBV9 and TRBJ2-4; possibly TRBD1 for D (6 bases). CDR1 is SGDLS, CDR2 YYNGEE, per germline. This CDR3 contains 15 residues. CDR3 bases: TGTGCGAGACAGGTGCGGAGGCGAGCCAAAAACATTCAGTACTTC. Its translation is CARQVRRRAKNIQYF.